A single sample is the source of the 10 T cell receptor beta chains below, sequenced in a study of CD8+ T cells in alopecia areata. RNA was extracted and reverse transcribed into cDNA as the sequencing template. Sequencing was performed with immunoSEQ multiplex PCR; in TCRdb, only in-frame clones are kept and a portion is missing. Here the sample spans 95,000 to 120,000 clones, around 55% being singletons. The sequenced material came from CD8+ T cells sorted from blood. Source of these receptors: a human donor in good health.

The V and J genes are TRBV2 and TRBJ2-5, with 11 bases identical to TRBD2. The trim removed 7 bases at V and 1 base at J, leaving 14 bases unmatched. Germline CDR1 reads SNHLY; CDR2 reads FYNNEI. The CDR3 is made up of 18 amino acids. The DNA for the CDR3 is TGTGCCAGCATGAGGAGTAGCGGGGGGGCTCGGCCCCAAGAGACCCAGTACTTC. Translating gives CASMRSSGGARPQETQYF.

The V gene is TRBV25-1, the J gene TRBJ2-5; tentatively, D is TRBD1 (5 bases). Germline CDR1 and CDR2: MGHDK and SYGVNS. V dropped 3 bases and J dropped 5 bases, with 10 bases sitting between them. This CDR3 has 13 residues. CDR3 region: CASSDQGWETQYF. The DNA of the CDR3 is TGTGCCAGCAGTGATCAGGGTTGGGAGACCCAGTACTTC.

This chain connects TRBV7-2 to TRBJ1-2; 11 bases align to TRBD1. The CDR3 contains 16 residues. Germline V gives CDR1 SGHTA, CDR2 FQGNSA. With V trimmed by 4 bases and J by 0 bases, 4 bases remained unmatched. DNA of the CDR3: TGTGCCAGCAGCTCGGGACAGGGGGTTTCTAACTATGGCTACACCTTC. This codes for CASSSGQGVSNYGYTF.

The chain has TRBV13 and TRBJ2-3; tentatively, D is TRBD1 (6 bases). V was pared by 0 bases and J by 1 base, with 14 bases between. From germline, CDR1 is PRHDT and CDR2 FYEKMQ (reference sequence). The CDR3 length is 17 residues. CDR3 DNA: TGTGCCAGCAGCTTAGGCTGGACAGCAATAGGCACAGATACGCAGTATTTT. Protein sequence: CASSLGWTAIGTDTQYF.

This chain uses TRBV9 with TRBJ1-2, with D possibly matching TRBD1 (5 bases). This CDR3 spans 16 amino acids. Trimming took 1 base from V and 6 from J, leaving 19 bases between them. In germline, CDR1 is SGDLS, CDR2 YYNGEE. The CDR3 here is CASSVRVEGQTHGYTF. The CDR3 DNA is TGTGCCAGCAGCGTAAGGGTCGAGGGGCAGACCCATGGCTACACCTTC.

This clone was seen a few times. The chain employs TRBV4-3 and TRBJ2-2; D may be TRBD1 or TRBD2 (5 bases each). Germline V gene sequence: CDR1 LGHNA, CDR2 YSLEER. Trimming left V 5 bases short and J 6 bases short, with 22 bases between. The CDR3 length is 17 residues. DNA of the CDR3: TGCGCCAGCAGCTTAGAATCAGGGACCGCCACGGCCGGGGAGCTGTTTTTT. This encodes CASSLESGTATAGELFF.

This rearrangement joins TRBV7-9 to TRBJ2-7; no reliable D call. The CDR3 extends over 12 amino acids. Germline V gives CDR1 SEHNR, CDR2 FQNEAQ (reference sequence). V dropped 4 bases and J dropped 2 bases, with 6 bases sitting between them. CDR3 region: CASSSAAYEQYF. As DNA, the CDR3 is TGTGCCAGCAGCTCGGCGGCCTACGAGCAGTACTTC. Using reference TRBV7-9 and TRBJ2-7 for the parts outside the CDR3, the full variable domain is DTGVSQNPRHKITKRGQNVTFRCDPISEHNRLYWYRQTLGQGPEFLTYFQNEAQLEKSRLLSDRFSAERPKGSFSTLEIQRTEQGDSAMYLCASSSAAYEQYFGPGTRLTVT.

The chain combines TRBV27 with TRBJ1-1; TRBD1 is a possible D gene (5 bases). V lost 6 bases and J lost 5, with 13 bases in between. Germline V gene data show CDR1 as MNHEY and CDR2 as SMNVEV (reference sequence). CDR3 length: 13 amino acids. The DNA for the CDR3 is TGTGCCAGCAGCCTGGGGGGGGAAACTGAAGCTTTCTTT. Translated: CASSLGGETEAFF.

A few counts support this clone. The chain recombines TRBV12-5 with TRBJ2-3, with TRBD1 matching 12 bases. Germline values: CDR1 LGHNT, CDR2 FRNRAP. Unmatched junction bases numbered 4, after V lost 11 bases and J lost 4 bases. The CDR3 covers 13 residues. CDR3 region: CAAGTGGPDTQYF. CDR3 nucleotide sequence: TGTGCTGCGGGGACAGGGGGCCCAGATACGCAGTATTTT.

V and J are TRBV27 and TRBJ1-1; D uncertain. Germline V gene data show CDR1 as MNHEY and CDR2 as SMNVEV (reference sequence). V lost 10 bases to trimming and J lost 4 bases, with 13 bases between them. The CDR3 length is 12 residues. The CDR3 sequence: CATGRGLTEAFF. The CDR3 DNA sequence: TGTGCCACCGGGAGAGGGCTCACTGAAGCTTTCTTT.